The 10 T cell receptor beta chains presented below share a single source sample, sequenced in a study of molecular identifiers for immune sequencing clone quantification. One entry per CDR3 protein, called by TCRdb with MiXCR from the PCR reads. The sample includes about 510,000 distinct CDR3 sequences, roughly 24% seen only once; the top ten take 0.7% to 0.9%. The sequenced sample consisted of naive CD8+ T cells from blood, with Jurkat cell RNA spiked in. The sample's subset: FACS-sorted CD8+CD4-CCR7+CD45RA+ naive T cells. All receptors derive from a human donor in good health. Some libraries in this study had Jurkat cell RNA spiked in.

This chain links TRBV6-2 or TRBV6-3 with TRBJ2-7; 7 nucleotides align to TRBD1. The ends lost 6 bases at V and 0 bases at J; junction bases unmatched: 11. Germline CDR1 reads MNHEY; CDR2 reads SVGEGT. The CDR3 totals 16 residues. For the CDR3, the DNA is TGTGCCAGCAGCTACCACGGGACAGATATCTCCTACGAGCAGTACTTC. The encoded protein is CASSYHGTDISYEQYF.

There are many counts of this clonotype. This chain uses TRBV28 with TRBJ2-5, with TRBD1 as a possible D gene (5 bases). In germline, CDR1 is MDHEN, CDR2 SYDVKM. Trimming took off 3 bases at V and 2 bases at J, with 10 bases between the two ends. The CDR3 consists of 14 residues. The CDR3 is CASSFLQGQETQYF. CDR3 nucleotide sequence: TGTGCCAGCAGTTTTCTCCAGGGACAAGAGACCCAGTACTTC.

As for this clonotype: The junction differs from germline at one of its ends, possibly a read error. This chain joins TRBV29-1 and TRBJ2-1; TRBD2 agrees at 13 bases. CDR1 SQVTM and CDR2 ANQGSEA come from the germline V gene. This CDR3 spans 17 amino acids. The CDR3 protein is CSVEGLAGGPSYNAQFF. CDR3 coding DNA: TGCAGCGTTGAAGGACTAGCGGGGGGACCCTCCTACAATGCGCAGTTCTTC.

This clonotype appeared a few times. The rearrangement joins TRBV2 to TRBJ2-2; no firm D call. Per the germline V gene, CDR1 is SNHLY and CDR2 is FYNNEI. The CDR3 runs to 14 residues. The CDR3, as DNA: TGTGCAAACTCCGGTGTGGGTCACACCGGGGAGCTGTTTTTT. It encodes CANSGVGHTGELFF.

This clonotype appeared a few times. This chain joins TRBV6-5 and TRBJ1-1, with D hard to call. CDR3 length: 13 residues. Germline CDR1 MNHEY, CDR2 SVGAGI. The ends were cut back, 2 bases at V and 4 bases at J, with 8 bases in the middle. DNA of the CDR3: TGTGCCAGCAGTTACATTTGGAGCACTGAAGCTTTCTTT. Its protein is CASSYIWSTEAFF.

Turning to this clonotype: A read error may account for a junction end that differs from germline. The chain uses TRBV19 and TRBJ1-5; TRBD1 might be the D (6 bases). Germline V CDR1 and CDR2: LNHDA, SQIVND (reference sequence). CDR3 length equals 16 residues. CDR3: CASSPAPGATNQPQQF. The DNA of the CDR3 is TGTGCCAGTAGTCCCGCTCCAGGGGCGACCAATCAGCCCCAGCAATTT.

Here the CDR3 reads CASSHPGQFEKLFF. The DNA for the CDR3 is TGTGCCAGCAGCCACCCGGGACAGTTTGAAAAACTGTTTTTT. V usage is TRBV3-1 and J usage is TRBJ1-4; TRBD1 aligns across 7 bases. CDR1 is LGHDT and CDR2 is YNNKEL in the germline V gene (reference sequence). The CDR3 runs 14 residues. V shed 3 bases, J shed 7 bases, and the junction held 5 bases outside the gene matches.

The sample holds a few counts of this clonotype. The chain links TRBV20-1 to TRBJ2-1; D gene unclear. CDR3 length: 13 residues. The ends were cut back, 3 bases at V and 2 bases at J, with 8 bases in the middle. The germline V gene encodes CDR1 DFQATT and CDR2 SNEGSKA (reference sequence). The CDR3 spells CSASDRTYNEQFF. The CDR3 nucleotides are TGCAGTGCTAGCGATCGAACCTACAATGAGCAGTTCTTC.

This clonotype was recorded a few times. The genes are TRBV7-9 and TRBJ2-5, with 8 bases lining up with TRBD1. With 6 bases clipped from V and 4 bases from J, the junction kept 4 bases outside the gene matches. CDR3 length: 13 amino acids. Per the germline V gene, CDR1 is SEHNR and CDR2 is FQNEAQ (reference sequence). The CDR3, as DNA: TGTGCCAGCAGAACGACAGGGGCAGAGACCCAGTACTTC. The encoded protein is CASRTTGAETQYF. The variable domain in full, completed from reference TRBV7-9 and TRBJ2-5, reads DTGVSQNPRHKITKRGQNVTFRCDPISEHNRLYWYRQTLGQGPEFLTYFQNEAQLEKSRLLSDRFSAERPKGSFSTLEIQRTEQGDSAMYLCASRTTGAETQYFGPGTRLLVL.

This clonotype appeared many times. This chain links TRBV29-1 with TRBJ2-3; TRBD2 matches at 7 bases. V trimming: 0 bases; J trimming: 0 bases; junction bases outside the gene matches: 0. The CDR3 is 14 residues long. CDR1 is SQVTM and CDR2 is ANQGSEA in the germline V gene. The chain's CDR3 is CSVEERGSTDTQYF. The CDR3 nucleotides read TGCAGCGTTGAAGAGCGGGGGAGCACAGATACGCAGTATTTT.